This T cell receptor beta chain was sequenced during a study of PD-1 and CTLA-4 blockade in melanoma. The CDR3 has 14 residues. From germline, CDR1 is ENHRY and CDR2 SYGVKD. V was clipped by 3 bases and J by 7 bases; unmatched bases: 5. Data came from immunoSEQ multiplex PCR; TCRdb stores just in-frame clones and leaves some out. In the table there are 31,000 or so clones, roughly nine tenths of which are singletons. V gene TRBV10-3 combines with J gene TRBJ1-5, with 8 bases identical to TRBD1. The source material was CD8+ T cells from peripheral blood, sampled from a patient given anti-PD-1 treatment. This TCR was recovered from a human donor with melanoma. DNA of the CDR3: TGTGCCATCAGTGACCCGGACAGGGACCAGCCCCAGCATTTT. Encoded protein: CAISDPDRDQPQHF.